This TCR beta chain was profiled in a study of radiation and T cells in renal cell carcinoma. In the study overall: Nephrectomy followed 15 Gy stereotactic body radiation by 4 weeks.

Produced via immunoSEQ multiplex PCR; TCRdb's table is partial and in-frame only. The sample consists of about 140,000 clones, less than 90% of them appearing once. There are 14 residues in the CDR3. The V gene lost 6 bases and the J gene lost 2 bases, with 14 bases spanning the gap. The germline gives CDR1 SNHLY, CDR2 FYNNEI. Time point noted: baseline pretreatment blood. Treatment defined: 15 Gy SBRT to primary tumor, nephrectomy 4 weeks later. The tumor was a clear cell renal cell carcinoma. Overall study results and limits: From baseline, blood top tumor clonotypes peaked at 2 weeks post-radiation.

Of note for this clone: Antigen: not known.

This TCR came from a woman in her forties or fifties with renal cell carcinoma. The source material was blood, sampled from a patient whose treatment included radiotherapy and nephrectomy. The chain combines TRBV2 with TRBJ2-7, with TRBD1 as a possible D gene (5 bases). CDR3 DNA sequence: TGTGCCAGCAGCGTGGACATTTCGGCCTACGAGCAGTACTTC. This sequence encodes CASSVDISAYEQYF. Full variable domain (missing parts from reference TRBV2 and TRBJ2-7): EPEVTQTPSHQVTQMGQEVILRCVPISNHLYFYWYRQILGQKVEFLVSFYNNEISEKSEIFDDQFSVERPDGSNFTLKIRSTKLEDSAMYFCASSVDISAYEQYFGPGTRLTVT.